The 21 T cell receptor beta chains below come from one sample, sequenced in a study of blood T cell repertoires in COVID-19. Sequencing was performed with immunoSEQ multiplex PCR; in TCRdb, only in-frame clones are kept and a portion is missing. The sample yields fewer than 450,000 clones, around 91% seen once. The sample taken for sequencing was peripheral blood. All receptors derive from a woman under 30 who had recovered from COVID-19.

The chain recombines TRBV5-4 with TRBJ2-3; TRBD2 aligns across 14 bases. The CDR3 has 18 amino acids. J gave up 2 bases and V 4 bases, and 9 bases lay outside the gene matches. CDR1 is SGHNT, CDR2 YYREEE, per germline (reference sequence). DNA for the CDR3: TGTGCCAGCAGCGCCGGGACTAGCGGGAGAGTGTTCACAGATACGCAGTATTTT. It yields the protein CASSAGTSGRVFTDTQYF.

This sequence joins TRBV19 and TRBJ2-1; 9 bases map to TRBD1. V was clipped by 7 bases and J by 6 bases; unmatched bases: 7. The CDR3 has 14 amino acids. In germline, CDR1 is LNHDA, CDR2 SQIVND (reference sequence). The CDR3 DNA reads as TGTGCCAGTACCGTGACAGGGGGTGTCAATGAGCAGTTCTTC. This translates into CASTVTGGVNEQFF.

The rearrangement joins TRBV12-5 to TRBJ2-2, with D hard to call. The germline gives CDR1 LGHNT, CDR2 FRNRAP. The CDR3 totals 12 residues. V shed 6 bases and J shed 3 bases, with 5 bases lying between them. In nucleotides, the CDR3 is TGTGCTAGTGGCCCCTACACCGGGGAGCTGTTTTTT. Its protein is CASGPYTGELFF.

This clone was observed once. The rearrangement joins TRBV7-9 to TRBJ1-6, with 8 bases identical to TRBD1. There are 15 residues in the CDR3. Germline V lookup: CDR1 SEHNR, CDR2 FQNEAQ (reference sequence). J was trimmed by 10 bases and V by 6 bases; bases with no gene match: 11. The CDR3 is CASREDRVNYSPLHF. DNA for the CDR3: TGTGCCAGCAGAGAGGACAGGGTCAATTACTCACCCCTCCACTTT.

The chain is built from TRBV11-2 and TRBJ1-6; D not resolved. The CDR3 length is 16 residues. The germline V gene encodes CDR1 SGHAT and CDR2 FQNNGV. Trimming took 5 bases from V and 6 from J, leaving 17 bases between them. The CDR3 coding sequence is TGTGCCAGCAGCCCCCGGGAGGGAGGGAGTAATTCACCCCTCCACTTT. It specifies CASSPREGGSNSPLHF.

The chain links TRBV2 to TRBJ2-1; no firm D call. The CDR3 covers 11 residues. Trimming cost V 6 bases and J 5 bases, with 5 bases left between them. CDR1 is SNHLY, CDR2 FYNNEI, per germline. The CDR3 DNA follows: TGTGCCAGCAGAGAGAACAATGAGCAGTTCTTC. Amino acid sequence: CASRENNEQFF.

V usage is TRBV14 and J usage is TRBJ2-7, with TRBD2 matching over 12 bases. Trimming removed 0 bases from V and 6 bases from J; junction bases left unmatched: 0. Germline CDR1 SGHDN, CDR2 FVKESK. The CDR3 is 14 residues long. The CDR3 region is CASSQETSGSEQYV. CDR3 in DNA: TGTGCCAGCAGCCAAGAGACTAGCGGGAGCGAGCAGTACGTC.

The DNA for the CDR3 is TGTGCCAGCAGTGAAGGGACAGGGTATTCACCCCTCCACTTT. Translation gives CASSEGTGYSPLHF. The rearrangement uses TRBV2 and TRBJ1-6, with 8 bases that match TRBD1. J gave up 8 bases and V 1 base, and 1 base lay outside the gene matches. The CDR3 is made up of 14 amino acids. Looked up from germline, CDR1 is SNHLY and CDR2 is FYNNEI.

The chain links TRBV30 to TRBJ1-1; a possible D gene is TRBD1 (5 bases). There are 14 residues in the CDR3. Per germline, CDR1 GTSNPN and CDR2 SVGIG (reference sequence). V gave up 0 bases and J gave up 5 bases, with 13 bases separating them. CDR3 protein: CAWSVLMEGTEAFF. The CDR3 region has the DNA TGTGCCTGGAGTGTACTGATGGAGGGGACTGAAGCTTTCTTT.

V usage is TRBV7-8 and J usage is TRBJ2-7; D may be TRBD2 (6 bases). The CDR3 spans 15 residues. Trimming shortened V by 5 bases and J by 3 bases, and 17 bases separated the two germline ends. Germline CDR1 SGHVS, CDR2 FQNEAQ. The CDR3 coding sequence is TGTGCCAGCAGCCCAGGTCGGGAGAAATTCTACGAGCAGTACGTC. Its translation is CASSPGREKFYEQYV.

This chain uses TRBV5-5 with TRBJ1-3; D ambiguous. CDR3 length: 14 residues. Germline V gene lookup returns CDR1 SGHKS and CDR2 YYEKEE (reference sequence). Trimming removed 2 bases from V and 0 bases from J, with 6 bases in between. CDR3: CASSLEFSGNTIYF. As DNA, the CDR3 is TGTGCCAGCAGCTTAGAGTTCTCTGGAAACACCATATATTTT.

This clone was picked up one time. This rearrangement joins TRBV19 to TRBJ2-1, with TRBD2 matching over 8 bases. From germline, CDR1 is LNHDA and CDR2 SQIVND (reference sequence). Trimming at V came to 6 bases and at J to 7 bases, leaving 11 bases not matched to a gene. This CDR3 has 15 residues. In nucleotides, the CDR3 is TGTGCCAGTAGCCCGTGGCGGGAGGTGGGGAATGAGCAGTTCTTC. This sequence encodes CASSPWREVGNEQFF.

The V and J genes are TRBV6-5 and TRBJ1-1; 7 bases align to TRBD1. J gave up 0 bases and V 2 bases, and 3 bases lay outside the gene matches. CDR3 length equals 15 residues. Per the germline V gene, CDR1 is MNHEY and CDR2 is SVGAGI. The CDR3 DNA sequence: TGTGCCAGCAGTTACCTCACAGGGGTGAACACTGAAGCTTTCTTT. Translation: CASSYLTGVNTEAFF.

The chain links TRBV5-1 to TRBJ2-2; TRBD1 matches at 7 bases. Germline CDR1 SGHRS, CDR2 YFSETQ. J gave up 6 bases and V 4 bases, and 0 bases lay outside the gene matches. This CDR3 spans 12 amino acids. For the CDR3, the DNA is TGCGCCAGCAGCAGGGGGCCCGGGGAGCTGTTTTTT. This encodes CASSRGPGELFF.

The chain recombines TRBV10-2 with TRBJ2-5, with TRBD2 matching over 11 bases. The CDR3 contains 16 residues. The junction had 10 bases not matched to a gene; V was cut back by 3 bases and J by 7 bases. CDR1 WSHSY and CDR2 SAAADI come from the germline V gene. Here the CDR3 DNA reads TGCGCCAGCAGTGAAGGGACTAGCGGAGCCGGAGGGACCCAGTACTTC. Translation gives CASSEGTSGAGGTQYF.

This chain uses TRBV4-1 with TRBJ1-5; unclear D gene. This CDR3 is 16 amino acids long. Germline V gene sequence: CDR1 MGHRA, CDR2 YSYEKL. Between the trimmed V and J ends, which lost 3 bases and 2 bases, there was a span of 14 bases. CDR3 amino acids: CASSHAEFGGNQPQHF. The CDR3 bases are TGCGCCAGCAGCCACGCAGAATTCGGGGGCAATCAGCCCCAGCATTTT.

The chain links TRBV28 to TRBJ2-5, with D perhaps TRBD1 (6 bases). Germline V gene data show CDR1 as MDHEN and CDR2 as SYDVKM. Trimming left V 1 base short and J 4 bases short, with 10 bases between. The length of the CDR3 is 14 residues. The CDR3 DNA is TGTGCCAGCAGTTTATTCGGCAGGGGAGAGACCCAGTACTTC. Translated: CASSLFGRGETQYF.

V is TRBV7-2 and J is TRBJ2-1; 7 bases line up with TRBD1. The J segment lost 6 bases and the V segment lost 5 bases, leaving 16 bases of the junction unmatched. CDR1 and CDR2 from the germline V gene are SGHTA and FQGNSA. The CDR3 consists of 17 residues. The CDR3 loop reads CASSPIPTGDLANEQFF. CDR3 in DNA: TGTGCCAGCAGCCCTATACCAACAGGGGATTTAGCCAATGAGCAGTTCTTC.

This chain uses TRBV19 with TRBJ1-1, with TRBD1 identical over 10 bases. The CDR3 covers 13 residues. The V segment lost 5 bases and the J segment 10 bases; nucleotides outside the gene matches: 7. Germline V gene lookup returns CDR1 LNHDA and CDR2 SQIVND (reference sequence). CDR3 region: CASSADRGRRAFF. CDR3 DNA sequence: TGTGCCAGTAGTGCAGACAGGGGGCGAAGAGCTTTCTTT.

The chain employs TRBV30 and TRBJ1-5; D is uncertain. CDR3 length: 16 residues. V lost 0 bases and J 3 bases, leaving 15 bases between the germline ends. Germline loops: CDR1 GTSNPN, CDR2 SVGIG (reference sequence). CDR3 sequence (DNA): TGTGCCTGGAGTGTTGTTCGGGGTCAGAACAATCAGCCCCAGCATTTT. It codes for CAWSVVRGQNNQPQHF.

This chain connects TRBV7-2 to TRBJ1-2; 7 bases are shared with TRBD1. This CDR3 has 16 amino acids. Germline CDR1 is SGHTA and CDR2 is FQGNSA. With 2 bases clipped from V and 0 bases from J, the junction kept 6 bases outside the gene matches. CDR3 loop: CASSLLKGTANYGYTF. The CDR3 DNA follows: TGTGCCAGCAGCTTATTAAAAGGGACAGCTAACTATGGCTACACCTTC.